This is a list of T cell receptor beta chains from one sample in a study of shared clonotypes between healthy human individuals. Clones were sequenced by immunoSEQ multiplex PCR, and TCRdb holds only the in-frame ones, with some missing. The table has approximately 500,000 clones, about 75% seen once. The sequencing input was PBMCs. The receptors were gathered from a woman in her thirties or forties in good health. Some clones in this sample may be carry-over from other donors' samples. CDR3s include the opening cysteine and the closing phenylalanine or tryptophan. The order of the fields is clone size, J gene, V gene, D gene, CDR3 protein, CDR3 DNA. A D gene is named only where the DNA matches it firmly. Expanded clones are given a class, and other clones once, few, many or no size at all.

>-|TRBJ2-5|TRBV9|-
CASSGSGKETQYF
TGTGCCAGCAGCGGTAGCGGAAAAGAGACCCAGTACTTC
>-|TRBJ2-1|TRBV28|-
CASSLLDGDNEQFF
TGTGCCAGCAGTTTATTGGACGGGGACAATGAGCAGTTCTTC
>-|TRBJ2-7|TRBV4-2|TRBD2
CASSQEGTSGTRSEQYF
TGTGCCAGCAGCCAAGAGGGGACTAGCGGGACTCGAAGCGAGCAGTACTTC
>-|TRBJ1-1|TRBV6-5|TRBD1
CASSEQGADTEAFF
TGTGCCAGCAGTGAACAGGGGGCCGACACTGAAGCTTTCTTT
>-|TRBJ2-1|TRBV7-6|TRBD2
CASSTSAGETYNEQFF
TGTGCCAGCAGTACGTCAGCGGGAGAGACCTACAATGAGCAGTTCTTC
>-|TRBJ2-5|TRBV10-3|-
CAISGRDGASGETQYF
TGTGCCATCAGTGGAAGGGACGGGGCGAGTGGGGAGACCCAGTACTTC
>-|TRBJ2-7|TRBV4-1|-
CASSQVQLTNYEQYF
TGCGCCAGCAGCCAAGTCCAACTAACCAACTACGAGCAGTACTTC
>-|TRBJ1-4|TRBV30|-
CACKDSVNEKLFF
TGTGCCTGTAAAGACAGCGTTAATGAAAAACTGTTTTTT
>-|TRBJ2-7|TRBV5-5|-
CASSLDLAYSYEQYF
TGTGCCAGCAGCTTGGATCTAGCGTACTCCTACGAGCAGTACTTC
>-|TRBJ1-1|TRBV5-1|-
CASSSGSNTEAFF
TGCGCCAGCAGCTCCGGGTCGAACACTGAAGCTTTCTTT
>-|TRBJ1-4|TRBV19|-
CASSIVPEKLFF
TGTGCCAGTAGTATTGTTCCGGAAAAACTGTTTTTT
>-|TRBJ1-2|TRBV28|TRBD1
CASSSQATGDYGYTF
TGTGCCAGCAGTTCCCAGGCGACAGGGGACTATGGCTACACCTTC
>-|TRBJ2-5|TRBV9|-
CASSPGSAGMGFETQYF
TGTGCCAGCAGCCCAGGCTCCGCGGGGATGGGCTTTGAGACCCAGTACTTC
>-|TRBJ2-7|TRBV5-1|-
CASSSQGYEQYF
TGCGCCAGCAGCTCACAGGGCTACGAGCAGTACTTC
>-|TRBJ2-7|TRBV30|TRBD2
CAWSLGLAGDYEQYF
TGTGCCTGGAGCTTGGGGCTAGCGGGAGACTACGAGCAGTACTTC
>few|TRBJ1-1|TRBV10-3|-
CAISGGAQKNTEAFF
TGTGCCATCAGTGGGGGGGCACAAAAGAACACTGAAGCTTTCTTT
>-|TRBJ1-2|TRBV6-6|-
CASSKQGDGYTF
TGTGCCAGCAGCAAACAGGGCGATGGCTACACCTTC
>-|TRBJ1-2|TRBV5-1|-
CASSLRQGTIHGYTF
TGCGCCAGCAGCTTGCGTCAGGGGACGATCCATGGCTACACCTTC
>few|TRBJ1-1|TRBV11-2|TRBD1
CASSFTGGTEAFF
TGTGCCAGCAGCTTTACAGGGGGCACTGAAGCTTTCTTT
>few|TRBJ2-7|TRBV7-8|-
CASSPPLSREQYF
TGTGCCAGCAGTCCACCACTTTCTCGGGAGCAGTACTTC
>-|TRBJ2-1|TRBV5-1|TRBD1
CASSGQGLESYNEQFF
TGCGCCAGCAGCGGACAGGGGTTAGAGTCCTACAATGAGCAGTTCTTC
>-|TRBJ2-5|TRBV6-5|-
CASSYPGAGETQYF
TGTGCCAGCAGTTATCCCGGGGCCGGCGAGACCCAGTACTTC
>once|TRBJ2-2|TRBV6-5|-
CASSYTDTGELFF
TGTGCCAGCAGTTACACGGACACCGGGGAGCTGTTTTTT
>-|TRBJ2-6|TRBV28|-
CASSRLFRALSGANVLTF
TGTGCCAGCAGTCGACTCTTCAGGGCCCTCTCTGGGGCCAACGTCCTGACTTTC
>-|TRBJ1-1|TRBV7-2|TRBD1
CASSSRDRGVNTEAFF
TGTGCCAGCAGCTCCCGGGACAGGGGAGTAAACACTGAAGCTTTCTTT
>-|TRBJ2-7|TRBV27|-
CASSPNREYYEQYF
TGTGCCAGCAGTCCCAACCGGGAGTATTACGAGCAGTACTTC
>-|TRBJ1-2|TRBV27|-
CASSYPKRLEGGYTF
TGTGCCAGCAGCTATCCTAAAAGACTGGAGGGTGGCTACACCTTC
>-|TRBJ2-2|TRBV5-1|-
CASSPSLLGAGELFF
TGCGCCAGCAGCCCGAGCCTTCTAGGGGCCGGGGAGCTGTTTTTT
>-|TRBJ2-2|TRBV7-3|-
CASSLFRDAGELFF
TGTGCCAGCAGCTTATTTCGGGACGCCGGGGAGCTGTTTTTT
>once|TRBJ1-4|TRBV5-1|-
CASSLGAGNEKLFF
TGCGCCAGCAGCTTGGGGGCGGGTAATGAAAAACTGTTTTTT
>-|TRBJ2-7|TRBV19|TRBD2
CASSSPGLEYEQYF
TGTGCCAGTAGTAGTCCGGGACTAGAGTACGAGCAGTACTTC
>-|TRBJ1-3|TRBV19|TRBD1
CASSLDRHRSGNTIYF
TGTGCCAGTAGCTTGGACAGGCATCGCTCTGGAAACACCATATATTTT
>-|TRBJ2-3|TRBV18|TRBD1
CASSRDRGRGTDTQYF
TGTGCCAGCTCACGGGACAGGGGACGGGGCACAGATACGCAGTATTTT
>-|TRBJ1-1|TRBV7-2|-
CASSLAGENGAFF
TGTGCCAGCAGCTTAGCGGGGGAGAACGGAGCTTTCTTT
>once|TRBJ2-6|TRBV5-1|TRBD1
CASSQTGRMLSGANVLTF
TGCGCCAGCAGCCAGACAGGGCGTATGCTCTCTGGGGCCAACGTCCTGACCTTC